A single sample gave rise to the 2 T cell receptor beta chains below, sequenced in a study of T cell clonality in common variable immunodeficiency. Generated by immunoSEQ multiplex PCR, the TCRdb table keeps only in-frame clones and is missing some. The sample contains about 37,000 clones, none of them singletons. Sequencing input: peripheral blood mononuclear cells. These receptors came from a person aged 18-70 years in good health.

This clone occurred many times. With the read ending 3 residues before the CDR3 end, the germline J gene is used to fill in that end. This chain joins TRBV7-2 and TRBJ2-1; 7 nucleotides match TRBD1. Germline assignment: CDR1 SGHTA and CDR2 FQGNSA. Trimming removed 8 bases from V and 8 bases from J; junction bases left unmatched: 9. This CDR3 region has 13 residues. The CDR3 here is CASSTGFYDEQFF. CDR3 DNA (partial): TGTGCCAGCTCGACAGGGTTTTATGATGAG. The full variable domain, completed using reference TRBV7-2 and TRBJ2-1, is GAGVSQSPSNKVTEKGKDVELRCDPISGHTALYWYRQSLGQGLEFLIYFQGNSAPDKSGLPSDRFSAERTGGSVSTLTIQRTQQEDSAVYLCASSTGFYDEQFFGPGTRLTVL.

This clone was detected ten times or more. The read gets to within 3 residues of the CDR3 end, and the germline J gene fills in the rest. The chain uses TRBV10-3 and TRBJ2-7; TRBD1 matches at 7 bases. J lost 1 base, V lost 3 bases, and 6 bases had no gene match. CDR1 and CDR2 (germline): ENHRY, SYGVKD. The CDR3 has 15 amino acids. CDR3 in amino acids: CAISEPGQSSYEQYF. The covered CDR3 bases are TGTGCCATCAGTGAACCGGGACAGTCGTCCTACGAG.